This T cell receptor (beta chain) was sequenced in a study of cytomegalovirus exposure and HLA in healthy donors. Turning to the study itself: Clustering assigned about 76% of the approximately 430 genotyped donors to the Caucasian-associated ancestry cluster.

Study-wide results and limits: Available immune exposure information covered CMV serostatus only. Later genetic work tied a missense DCLRE1C variant to beta-chain V and J trimming. A later analysis found TCR association rates differed by HLA locus, highest for DRB1 and lowest for HLA-C.

The CDR3 is made up of 15 amino acids. Germline lookup yields CDR1 LGHNA and CDR2 YNFKEQ. PCR used 60 Vbeta primers and 13 Jbeta primers. Here immunoSEQ multiplex PCR was the method, and the copy in TCRdb shows in-frame clones only, minus some. In the table there are 150,000 to 200,000 clones, about 80% of which are singletons. This clone showed up just a few times. Its antigen is as yet unknown. Sequenced sample: PBMCs. The origin of this receptor is a man aged 40-50 years in good health and CMV-seropositive. The gene calls are TRBV4-2 and TRBJ2-5; 8 bases line up with TRBD2. Near its end, the DNA agrees better with TRBJ2-7, so the J call may be wrong. The CDR3 DNA reads TGTGCCAGCAGCCAAGATCTAGCGGGCTCCTACGAGCAGTACTTC. Protein product: CASSQDLAGSYEQYF.